These 5 T cell receptor beta chains came from one sample sequenced in a study of T-cell memory formation after mild COVID-19. Using its own MiXCR run on the 5' RACE reads, TCRdb lists one record per CDR3 protein. The sample records 250,000 to 300,000 distinct CDR3 sequences, about 17% being singletons. What was sequenced was PBMCs or a T cell subset sorted from them (not recorded which). These receptors all stem from a man aged 18 to 29 who had mild COVID-19 (a few samples of this study predate the infection). Cell type and time point are not known.

V usage is TRBV5-1 and J usage is TRBJ1-1; D is perhaps TRBD1 (5 bases). CDR1 SGHRS and CDR2 YFSETQ come from the germline V gene. CDR3 size: 17 residues. Deletions cut 0 bases from V and 6 bases from J, with 21 bases between. The CDR3 spells CASSLVFGGNTWAEAFF. DNA of the CDR3: TGCGCCAGCAGCTTGGTGTTCGGGGGGAATACTTGGGCTGAAGCTTTCTTT. Full variable domain (missing parts from reference TRBV5-1 and TRBJ1-1): KAGVTQTPRYLIKTRGQQVTLSCSPISGHRSVSWYQQTPGQGLQFLFEYFSETQRNKGNFPGRFSGRQFSNSRSEMNVSTLELGDSALYLCASSLVFGGNTWAEAFFGQGTRLTVV.

There are a few counts of this clonotype. The chain combines TRBV27 with TRBJ1-1; 8 bases are shared with TRBD1. V shed 6 bases, J shed 8 bases, and the junction held 11 bases outside the gene matches. Germline-derived CDR1 and CDR2 are MNHEY and SMNVEV (reference sequence). There are 14 residues in the CDR3. The CDR3 DNA follows: TGTGCCAGCAGCTTAAAGCTCCGGACAGGGGAAGCTTTCTTT. It translates to CASSLKLRTGEAFF.

The J gene is TRBJ2-7, the V gene TRBV29-1; no definite D call. The CDR3 length is 11 residues. Per the germline V gene, CDR1 is SQVTM and CDR2 is ANQGSEA. Between the trimmed V and J ends, which lost 6 bases and 4 bases, there was a span of 10 bases. CDR3 region: CSVRFAYEQYF. CDR3 in DNA: TGCAGCGTACGGTTCGCATACGAGCAGTACTTC.

The chain has TRBV7-2 and TRBJ2-1; TRBD2 is a possible D gene (5 bases). V was trimmed by 2 bases and J by 1 base, leaving 9 bases between them. Germline-derived CDR1 and CDR2 are SGHTA and FQGNSA. CDR3 size: 15 residues. The CDR3 sequence: CASSLWESSYNEQFF. DNA of the CDR3: TGTGCCAGCAGCTTATGGGAGAGTTCCTACAATGAGCAGTTCTTC.

This clonotype was observed a few times. The chain joins TRBV7-6 to TRBJ2-6, with unresolved D. CDR1 and CDR2 from the germline V gene are SGHVS and FNYEAQ. The CDR3 sequence is 18 residues long. The V end was cut by 5 bases, the J end by 1 base, with 18 bases between. CDR3 DNA sequence: TGTGCCAGCAGCGTCAGCTGGGGATTCCCTTCTGGGGCCAACGTCCTGACTTTC. It yields the protein CASSVSWGFPSGANVLTF. The entire variable domain, with the rest obtained from reference TRBV7-6 and TRBJ2-6, is as follows: GAGVSQSPRYKVTKRGQDVALRCDPISGHVSLYWYRQALGQGPEFLTYFNYEAQQDKSGLPNDRFSAERPEGSISTLTIQRTEQRDSAMYRCASSVSWGFPSGANVLTFGAGSRLTVL.